This entry features one TCR beta chain sequence. Assay used: immunoSEQ multiplex PCR; TCRdb lists only in-frame clones, some missing. This sample yields approximately 100,000 clones, of which around 93% are seen a single time; roughly 1% belongs to the top ten. The record originates from a study of T cell changes during pregnancy in multiple sclerosis. V lost 2 bases and J 3 bases, leaving 11 bases between the germline ends. The CDR3 contains 14 residues. CDR1 is LNHDA, CDR2 SQIVND, per germline (reference sequence). The rearrangement uses TRBV19 and TRBJ2-7; D call uncertain. The sequencing used peripheral blood, collected before pregnancy. This receptor was obtained from a female donor with multiple sclerosis, enrolled in a pregnancy study. The CDR3 protein is CASSIQTGFYEQYF. Here the CDR3 DNA reads TGTGCCAGTAGTATACAGACTGGGTTCTACGAGCAGTACTTC.